This T cell receptor (beta chain) was identified in a study of cytomegalovirus exposure and HLA in healthy donors. Concerning this clone itself: Antigen specificity is unknown.

Primers for the PCR totalled 60 Vbeta and 13 Jbeta. Using immunoSEQ multiplex PCR, the repertoire was profiled, and TCRdb retains in-frame clones only, with some absent. The table shows tens of thousands of clones, with approximately 80% occurring only once. V lost 3 bases and J 4 bases, leaving 9 bases between the germline ends. CDR1 is SGHVS, CDR2 FNYEAQ, per germline. The CDR3 is 14 residues long. Notes on the study in general: Overall, roughly 170 TCR beta chains were annotated as cytomegalovirus-associated.

Sequenced: PBMCs. This receptor was taken from a human donor in good health. The rearrangement joins TRBV7-6 to TRBJ2-2; a possible D gene is TRBD1 (5 bases). The CDR3: CASSFSGRTGELFF. The CDR3 DNA is TGTGCCAGCAGCTTTTCAGGGCGCACCGGGGAGCTGTTTTTT.